The 5 T cell receptor beta chains given below trace back to one sample, sequenced in a study of T-cell memory formation after mild COVID-19. A single record per CDR3 protein comes from TCRdb applying MiXCR to the 5' RACE reads. The repertoire holds 450,000 to 650,000 distinct CDR3 sequences, 20% to 25% seen once, with roughly 8.3% in the top ten. The sample comprised PBMCs or a T cell subset sorted from them (not recorded which). Receptors originate from an adult woman who had mild COVID-19 (a few samples of this study predate the infection). Cell type and time point are not known.

V is TRBV12-3 or TRBV12-4 and J is TRBJ1-4, with a possible D match to TRBD1 (5 bases). V was trimmed by 6 bases and J by 1 base, leaving 18 bases between them. This CDR3 comprises 17 residues. CDR3 residues: CASSPGLTMETNEKLFF. The CDR3 DNA reads as TGTGCCAGCAGCCCAGGGCTAACGATGGAAACTAATGAAAAACTGTTTTTT.

This clonotype was found a few times. This chain uses TRBV9 with TRBJ2-3, with no clear D. V was pared by 2 bases and J by 2 bases, with 9 bases between. The CDR3 consists of 14 residues. CDR1 is SGDLS and CDR2 is YYNGEE in the germline V gene. DNA for the CDR3: TGTGCCAGCAGCGTTTTAGGGTCCACAGATACGCAGTATTTT. Its protein is CASSVLGSTDTQYF.

This clonotype was counted a few times. The rearrangement uses TRBV7-8 and TRBJ1-6; TRBD1 is a possible D gene (5 bases). The V gene's germline CDR1 is SGHVS and CDR2 FQNEAQ. CDR3 length: 14 amino acids. The V end lost 5 bases, the J end lost 9 bases, and 14 bases lay between the germline ends. The CDR3 here is CASSLIGQGSPLHF. The DNA of the CDR3 is TGTGCCAGCAGCCTCATAGGGCAGGGTTCACCCCTCCACTTT.

The rearrangement joins TRBV30 to TRBJ1-1; no reliable D call. CDR1 and CDR2 (germline): GTSNPN, SVGIG (reference sequence). There are 11 residues in the CDR3. The V and J ends lost 4 bases and 10 bases respectively, with 13 bases between them. CDR3 sequence: CAWTLSWGAFF. For the CDR3, the DNA is TGTGCCTGGACCCTATCCTGGGGAGCTTTCTTT.

The chain links TRBV29-1 to TRBJ2-7; the match to TRBD1 covers 7 bases. Germline CDR1 is SQVTM and CDR2 is ANQGSEA. V was pared by 3 bases and J by 7 bases, with 6 bases of the junction left unmatched. The CDR3 has 12 residues. The CDR3 DNA is TGCAGCGTTGAGACGGGGACAGATGAGCAGTACTTC. Residues: CSVETGTDEQYF.